This T cell receptor (beta chain) comes out of a study of blood T cell repertoires in COVID-19. Germline assignment: CDR1 SQVTM and CDR2 ANQGSEA. CDR3 length equals 14 residues. Trimming left V 4 bases short and J 4 bases short, with 16 bases between. Here immunoSEQ multiplex PCR was the method, and the copy in TCRdb shows in-frame clones only, minus some. The sample has more than 300,000 clones, around four fifths seen once; the top ten hold about 5.4%. The chain has TRBV29-1 and TRBJ1-1; D unclear. The clonotype comes from a woman aged 45-65 years who had recovered from COVID-19. Sequencing was carried out using PBMCs or T cells enriched from blood (not recorded which). CDR3 in DNA: TGCAGCGTTGGCAGCGGCAGACGGGTCACTGAAGCTTTCTTT. It specifies CSVGSGRRVTEAFF.